Below, 28 T cell receptor beta chains from the same sample are listed, as sequenced in a study of T cell responses to AZD1222 COVID-19 vaccine. Libraries were prepared by immunoSEQ multiplex PCR; TCRdb keeps only in-frame clonotypes and omits some of them. Among more than 95,000 clones listed, 80% to 90% were seen once. The starting material was peripheral blood, obtained on day 0 of MenACWY control vaccination. Every receptor here comes from an adult in good health.

This chain links TRBV28 with TRBJ2-7; TRBD1 matches at 7 bases. Germline values: CDR1 MDHEN, CDR2 SYDVKM. The CDR3 has 15 amino acids. Germline trimming cut 5 bases from V and 5 bases from J; bases unmatched to any gene: 12. The CDR3 nucleotides read TGTGCCAGCAGTCCCCCAGGGGGACGTGTCGACGAGCAGTACTTC. It translates to CASSPPGGRVDEQYF.

The genes are TRBV5-6 and TRBJ1-1; the match to TRBD1 covers 7 bases. Trimming took 0 bases from V and 7 from J; bases not matched to a gene: 3. Germline V lookup: CDR1 SGHDT, CDR2 YYEEEE. CDR3 length: 13 residues. The CDR3 region is CASSLGGQFEAFF. In nucleotides, the CDR3 is TGTGCCAGCAGCTTGGGGGGACAGTTTGAAGCTTTCTTT. Drawing the rest from reference TRBV5-6 and TRBJ1-1, the complete variable domain is DAGVTQSPTHLIKTRGQQVTLRCSPKSGHDTVSWYQQALGQGPQFIFQYYEEEERQRGNFPDRFSGHQFPNYSSELNVNALLLGDSALYLCASSLGGQFEAFFGQGTRLTVV.

In its sample, this clone was seen once. The chain employs TRBV2 and TRBJ1-2, with TRBD1 matching 7 bases. V lost 6 bases, J lost 7 bases, and 14 bases stayed unmatched. The CDR3 extends over 15 amino acids. Germline CDR1 and CDR2: SNHLY and FYNNEI. CDR3 DNA sequence: TGTGCCAGCAGCGCGCCTGGGAGGGCAGGGGGTGGCTACACCTTC. Protein: CASSAPGRAGGGYTF. The variable domain in full, completed from reference TRBV2 and TRBJ1-2, reads EPEVTQTPSHQVTQMGQEVILRCVPISNHLYFYWYRQILGQKVEFLVSFYNNEISEKSEIFDDQFSVERPDGSNFTLKIRSTKLEDSAMYFCASSAPGRAGGGYTFGSGTRLTVV.

This sequence joins TRBV14 and TRBJ2-3; TRBD2 matches at 13 bases. The CDR3 consists of 19 residues. Germline V gene sequence: CDR1 SGHDN, CDR2 FVKESK. Trimming cost V 3 bases and J 5 bases; bases outside gene matches: 14. The CDR3 loop reads CASSQHGLAGVSRGDTQYF. The DNA for the CDR3 is TGTGCCAGCAGCCAGCATGGACTAGCGGGGGTTTCGAGGGGAGATACGCAGTATTTT.

This chain connects TRBV7-9 to TRBJ2-7, with 12 nucleotides matching TRBD2. Per the germline V gene, CDR1 is SEHNR and CDR2 is FQNEAQ (reference sequence). V lost 3 bases and J lost 5; bases outside the gene matches: 11. This CDR3 comprises 17 residues. The CDR3: CASSLTSGGRGGNEQYF. CDR3 nucleotide sequence: TGTGCCAGCAGCTTGACTAGCGGGGGCCGAGGGGGCAACGAGCAGTACTTC. The full variable domain, in which reference TRBV7-9 and TRBJ2-7 provide the parts outside the CDR3, is DTGVSQNPRHKITKRGQNVTFRCDPISEHNRLYWYRQTLGQGPEFLTYFQNEAQLEKSRLLSDRFSAERPKGSFSTLEIQRTEQGDSAMYLCASSLTSGGRGGNEQYFGPGTRLTVT.

The chain combines TRBV4-1 with TRBJ1-2, with 9 bases fitting TRBD1. CDR3 length equals 16 residues. Germline assignment: CDR1 MGHRA and CDR2 YSYEKL. V dropped 4 bases and J dropped 8; count of bases not matched to a gene: 14. The CDR3, as DNA: TGCGCCAGCAGCCTAGAAAGTTCCGGGACAGGGAGCGGCTACACCTTC. Its translation: CASSLESSGTGSGYTF.

This chain links TRBV30 with TRBJ2-1; 7 nucleotides agree with TRBD1. The CDR3 covers 12 residues. Germline V gene lookup returns CDR1 GTSNPN and CDR2 SVGIG (reference sequence). V lost 2 bases and J lost 6; bases outside the gene matches: 1. The CDR3 is CAWSYRGNEQFF. In nucleotides, the CDR3 is TGTGCCTGGAGTTACAGGGGCAATGAGCAGTTCTTC.

The V gene is TRBV29-1, the J gene TRBJ2-7; maybe TRBD2 (5 bases). Germline CDR1 is SQVTM and CDR2 is ANQGSEA. With 3 bases removed from V and 1 base from J, the gap between germline ends came to 10 bases. The CDR3 is made up of 13 amino acids. The CDR3 reads CSVESTSSYEQYF. CDR3 bases: TGCAGCGTTGAGAGCACTAGTTCCTACGAGCAGTACTTC.

The gene calls are TRBV2 and TRBJ1-2, with D possibly being TRBD1 (5 bases). Germline loops: CDR1 SNHLY, CDR2 FYNNEI. V gave up 3 bases and J gave up 8 bases, with 13 bases separating them. CDR3 size: 13 residues. CDR3 amino acids: CASSERRGDGYTF. DNA for the CDR3: TGTGCCAGCAGTGAGCGAAGGGGAGACGGCTACACCTTC.

V usage is TRBV19 and J usage is TRBJ2-3, with 10 positions matching TRBD2. This CDR3 contains 13 residues. The V segment lost 3 bases and the J segment 6 bases; nucleotides outside the gene matches: 0. Germline V gene sequence: CDR1 LNHDA, CDR2 SQIVND (reference sequence). The CDR3 nucleotides read TGTGCCAGTAGTATGGGACTAGCGGATACGCAGTATTTT. Translation gives CASSMGLADTQYF.

The rearrangement links TRBV24-1 to TRBJ1-2, with 9 bases lining up with TRBD1. The CDR3 loop spans 16 amino acids. With V trimmed by 4 bases and J by 8 bases, 13 bases remained unmatched. CDR1 and CDR2 (germline): KGHDR, SFDVKD. CDR3 in DNA: TGTGCCACCAGTGAAGGGACAGGGACCAATAATAACGGCTACACCTTC. The encoded protein is CATSEGTGTNNNGYTF.

The rearrangement joins TRBV6-5 to TRBJ1-5; D gene uncertain. The CDR3 spans 13 residues. Looked up from germline, CDR1 is MNHEY and CDR2 is SVGAGI. Trimming took 6 bases from V and 4 from J, leaving 10 bases between them. This CDR3 reads CASSRGWNQPQHF. Here the CDR3 DNA reads TGTGCCAGCAGCCGGGGTTGGAATCAGCCCCAGCATTTT.

The rearrangement links TRBV9 to TRBJ1-2; 9 bases align to TRBD1. Trimming cost V 4 bases and J 7 bases; bases outside gene matches: 8. CDR3 length: 14 residues. Germline CDR1 is SGDLS and CDR2 is YYNGEE. In nucleotides, the CDR3 is TGTGCCAGCAGCCCCTCACAGGGGGCGCTTGGCTACACCTTC. Protein: CASSPSQGALGYTF.

The rearrangement uses TRBV9 and TRBJ2-5; either TRBD1 or TRBD2 may fit D (5 bases each). The CDR3 sequence is 15 residues long. The V gene lost 0 bases and the J gene lost 6 bases, with 15 bases spanning the gap. Germline CDR1 and CDR2: SGDLS and YYNGEE. The CDR3 sequence: CASSVGPGSGQTQYF. The CDR3 DNA reads as TGTGCCAGCAGCGTAGGTCCGGGGTCGGGGCAGACCCAGTACTTC.

The chain uses TRBV6-5 and TRBJ2-7; a possible D gene is TRBD2 (5 bases). This CDR3 has 14 residues. With 0 bases removed from V and 5 bases from J, the gap between germline ends came to 11 bases. Germline V lookup: CDR1 MNHEY, CDR2 SVGAGI. CDR3 coding DNA: TGTGCCAGCAGTTACTCCCGGGATCGAAACGAGCAGTACTTC. Translated, it gives CASSYSRDRNEQYF.

The chain joins TRBV15 to TRBJ2-3, with no clear D. The CDR3 is made up of 14 amino acids. Trimming shortened V by 0 bases and J by 4 bases, and 8 bases separated the two germline ends. Germline CDR1 reads LNHNV; CDR2 reads YYDKDF (reference sequence). The CDR3 loop reads CATSRDSAPDTQYF. The CDR3 DNA reads as TGTGCCACCAGCAGAGATTCAGCGCCAGATACGCAGTATTTT.

This clone was recorded once. The V gene is TRBV9, the J gene TRBJ1-2, with no clear D. CDR1 and CDR2 (germline): SGDLS, YYNGEE. Trimming took 2 bases from V and 4 from J, leaving 15 bases between them. The CDR3 is 15 amino acids. Written as DNA, the CDR3 is TGTGCCAGCAGCGTGCGGTCGGCAGCACCCTATGGCTACACCTTC. Translating it yields CASSVRSAAPYGYTF. The whole variable domain, remainder taken from reference TRBV9 and TRBJ1-2, is DSGVTQTPKHLITATGQRVTLRCSPRSGDLSVYWYQQSLDQGLQFLIQYYNGEERAKGNILERFSAQQFPDLHSELNLSSLELGDSALYFCASSVRSAAPYGYTFGSGTRLTVV.

CDR3 amino acids: CAWSGVTTWAFF. CDR3 DNA: TGTGCCTGGAGTGGGGTCACGACTTGGGCTTTCTTT. The V and J genes are TRBV30 and TRBJ1-1; D unclear. V lost 1 base, J lost 11 bases, and 14 bases lay in between. The germline CDR1 and CDR2 sequences are GTSNPN and SVGIG (reference sequence). CDR3 length: 12 residues.

This chain connects TRBV4-2 to TRBJ1-6; D uncertain. CDR1 and CDR2 (germline): LGHNA, YNFKEQ. The CDR3 covers 15 residues. Between the trimmed V and J ends, which lost 0 bases and 10 bases, there was a span of 13 bases. The CDR3 loop reads CASSQDGQAGSPLHF. Written as DNA, the CDR3 is TGTGCCAGCAGCCAAGACGGCCAGGCGGGGTCACCCCTCCACTTT.

Here the CDR3 reads CASSPGFNSPLHF. The CDR3 DNA reads as TGTGCCAGCTCACCCGGGTTTAATTCACCCCTCCACTTT. This chain uses TRBV18 with TRBJ1-6; no clear D gene. Per the germline V gene, CDR1 is KGHSH and CDR2 is LQKENI. V was shortened by 3 bases and J by 6 bases, with 6 bases between the two germline ends. The CDR3 runs 13 residues.

The gene calls are TRBV3-1 (or the pseudogene TRBV3-2) and TRBJ2-7; TRBD1 matches at 7 bases. The germline gives CDR1 LGHDT, CDR2 YNNKEL (reference sequence). CDR3 length: 15 amino acids. With V trimmed by 3 bases and J by 3 bases, 8 bases remained unmatched. The DNA for the CDR3 is TGTGCCAGCAGCCAGGGGACAGCCAGCCACTACGAGCAGTACTTC. Translating gives CASSQGTASHYEQYF.

J is TRBJ2-2 and V is TRBV4-1; 11 bases are a match to TRBD2. The CDR3 is made up of 16 amino acids. J was trimmed by 6 bases and V by 5 bases; bases with no gene match: 8. In germline, CDR1 is MGHRA, CDR2 YSYEKL. The CDR3 nucleotides read TGCGCCAGCAGCGTACTAGCGGGGGCGGTCTCCGGGGAGCTGTTTTTT. The encoded protein is CASSVLAGAVSGELFF.

This clone was seen more than once but under ten times. This sequence joins TRBV18 and TRBJ1-6; possibly TRBD1 for D (6 bases). Trimming took 2 bases from V and 8 from J, leaving 16 bases between them. Germline V gene lookup returns CDR1 KGHSH and CDR2 LQKENI. CDR3 size: 16 residues. The CDR3 region is CASSPSLAGDDSPLHF. The CDR3 coding sequence is TGTGCCAGCTCACCATCACTAGCAGGGGACGATTCACCCCTCCACTTT.

This chain joins TRBV9 and TRBJ2-5; D not certain. The germline V gene has CDR1 SGDLS and CDR2 YYNGEE. This CDR3 has 15 residues. V was shortened by 4 bases and J by 1 base, with 14 bases between the two germline ends. The chain's CDR3 is CASSPISSLQETQYF. The CDR3 DNA is TGTGCCAGCAGCCCCATTTCCAGCCTCCAAGAGACCCAGTACTTC.

The V call is TRBV5-6, the J call TRBJ2-7, with unresolved D. The CDR3 is 14 amino acids. CDR1 and CDR2 (germline): SGHDT, YYEEEE. V was clipped by 1 base and J by 3 bases, with 11 bases between them. The CDR3 DNA is TGTGCCAGCAGCTTGTCGGCTCCCCTCTACGAGCAGTACTTC. Protein sequence: CASSLSAPLYEQYF.

V usage is TRBV9 and J usage is TRBJ1-1, with D possibly matching TRBD1 (5 bases). The germline V and J ends were trimmed by 4 bases and 1 base, with 14 bases remaining between them. The length of the CDR3 is 15 residues. Germline V gene sequence: CDR1 SGDLS, CDR2 YYNGEE. CDR3: CASSLGPQENTEAFF. The DNA of the CDR3 is TGTGCCAGCAGCTTGGGACCACAAGAGAACACTGAAGCTTTCTTT.

The chain uses TRBV7-2 and TRBJ2-7; 11 nucleotides line up with TRBD1. After removal of 0 bases from V and 0 bases from J, the junction contained 7 bases not matched to a gene. The CDR3 sequence is 18 residues long. Germline V gene sequence: CDR1 SGHTA, CDR2 FQGNSA. CDR3 sequence: CASSLAYRTGGFSYEQYF. CDR3 bases: TGTGCCAGCAGCTTAGCGTACCGGACAGGGGGCTTCTCCTACGAGCAGTACTTC.

This chain links TRBV27 with TRBJ2-5; a possible D gene is TRBD2 (7 bases). Germline V gene sequence: CDR1 MNHEY, CDR2 SMNVEV (reference sequence). Trimming cost V 2 bases and J 4 bases, with 11 bases left between them. There are 14 residues in the CDR3. CDR3 amino acids: CASSLGGGPETQYF. The CDR3 region has the DNA TGTGCCAGCAGTTTAGGGGGGGGGCCAGAGACCCAGTACTTC.